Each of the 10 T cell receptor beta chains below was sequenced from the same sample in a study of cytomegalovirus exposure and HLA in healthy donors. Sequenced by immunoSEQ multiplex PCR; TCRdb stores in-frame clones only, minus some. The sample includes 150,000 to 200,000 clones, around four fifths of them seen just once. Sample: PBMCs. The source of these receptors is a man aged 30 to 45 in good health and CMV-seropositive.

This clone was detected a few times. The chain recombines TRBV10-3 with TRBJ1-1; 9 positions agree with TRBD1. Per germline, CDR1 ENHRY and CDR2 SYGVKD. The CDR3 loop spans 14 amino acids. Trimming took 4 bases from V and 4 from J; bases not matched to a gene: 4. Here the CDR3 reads CAISGKTGGTEAFF. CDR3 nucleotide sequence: TGTGCCATCAGTGGTAAGACAGGGGGCACTGAAGCTTTCTTT.

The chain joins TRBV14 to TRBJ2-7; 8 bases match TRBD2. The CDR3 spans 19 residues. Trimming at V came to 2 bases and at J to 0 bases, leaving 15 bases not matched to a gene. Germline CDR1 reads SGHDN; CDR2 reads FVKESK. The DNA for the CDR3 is TGTGCCAGCAGCCAACGTCCGGGACTAGTTCCCCTAAGCTCCTACGAGCAGTACTTC. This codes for CASSQRPGLVPLSSYEQYF.

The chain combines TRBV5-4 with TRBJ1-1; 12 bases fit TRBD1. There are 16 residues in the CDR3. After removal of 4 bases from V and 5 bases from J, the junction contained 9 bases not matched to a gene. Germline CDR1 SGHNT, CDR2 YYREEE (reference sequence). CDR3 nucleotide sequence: TGTGCCAGCAGCCAGGGACAGGGGGCGCCTTATACTGAAGCTTTCTTT. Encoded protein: CASSQGQGAPYTEAFF.

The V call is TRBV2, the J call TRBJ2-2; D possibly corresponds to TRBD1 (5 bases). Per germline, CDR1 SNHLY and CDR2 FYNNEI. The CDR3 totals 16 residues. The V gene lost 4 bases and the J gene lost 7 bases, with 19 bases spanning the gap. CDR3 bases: TGTGCCAGCAGTGTAGGGCAGGGTGGCGGTCACGGGGAGCTGTTTTTT. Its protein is CASSVGQGGGHGELFF.

CDR3 nucleotide sequence: TGTGCCAGCAGCGCTGGGACTAGCGGGGGGGCCTACAATGAGCAGTTCTTC. Translating gives CASSAGTSGGAYNEQFF. The chain has TRBV9 and TRBJ2-1; 16 bases are shared with TRBD2. CDR1 and CDR2 (germline): SGDLS, YYNGEE. V lost 3 bases, J lost 2 bases, and 2 bases stayed unmatched. The CDR3 contains 17 residues.

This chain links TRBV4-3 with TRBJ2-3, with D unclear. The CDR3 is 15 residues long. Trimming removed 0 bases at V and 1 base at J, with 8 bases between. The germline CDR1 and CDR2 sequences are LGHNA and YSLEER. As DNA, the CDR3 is TGCGCCAGCAGCCAAGATATAACAGGCACAGATACGCAGTATTTT. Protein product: CASSQDITGTDTQYF.

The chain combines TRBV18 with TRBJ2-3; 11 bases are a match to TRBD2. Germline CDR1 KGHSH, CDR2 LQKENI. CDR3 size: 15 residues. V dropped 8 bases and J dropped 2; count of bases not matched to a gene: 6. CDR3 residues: CASTSSGGFTDTQYF. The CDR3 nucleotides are TGTGCCAGCACATCTAGCGGGGGGTTCACAGATACGCAGTATTTT.

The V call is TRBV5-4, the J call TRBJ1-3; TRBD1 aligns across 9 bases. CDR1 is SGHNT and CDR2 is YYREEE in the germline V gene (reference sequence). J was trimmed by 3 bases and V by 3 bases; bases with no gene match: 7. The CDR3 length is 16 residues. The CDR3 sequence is CASSYEQGAFGNTIYF. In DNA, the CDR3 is TGTGCCAGCAGCTACGAACAGGGGGCGTTTGGAAACACCATATATTTT.

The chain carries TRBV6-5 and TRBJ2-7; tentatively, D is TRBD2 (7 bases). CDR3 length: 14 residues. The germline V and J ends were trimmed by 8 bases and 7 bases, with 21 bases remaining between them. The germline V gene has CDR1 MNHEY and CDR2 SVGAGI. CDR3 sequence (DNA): TGTGCCAGCTCTAATAGGGGGGGAGTGGGGGAGCAGTACTTC. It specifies CASSNRGGVGEQYF.

CDR3 nucleotide sequence: TGTGCCACCCGGACAGGGACCAACACCGGGGAGCTGTTTTTT. Its protein is CATRTGTNTGELFF. This chain joins TRBV19 and TRBJ2-2, with 8 bases that match TRBD1. Germline loops: CDR1 LNHDA, CDR2 SQIVND (reference sequence). The J segment lost 2 bases and the V segment lost 10 bases, leaving 6 bases of the junction unmatched. The CDR3 runs to 14 residues.